The entry that follows covers one T cell receptor (beta chain) sequence. V gave up 7 bases and J gave up 6 bases, with 18 bases separating them. This CDR3 spans 15 amino acids. From germline, CDR1 is MNHNY and CDR2 SVGAGI (reference sequence). This sample is drawn from a study of cytomegalovirus exposure and HLA in healthy donors. Primers for the PCR totalled 60 Vbeta and 13 Jbeta. Only in-frame clones appear in the TCRdb table, and some are missing; sequencing was by immunoSEQ multiplex PCR. The repertoire holds around 130,000 clones, over 65% seen once, with more than 0.95% in the top ten. The material sequenced was PBMCs. The sequence was collected from a man aged 50 to 59 in good health and CMV-seronegative. The chain recombines TRBV6-6 with TRBJ2-2; a possible D gene is TRBD2 (5 bases). Here the CDR3 reads CASTLLGRAAGELFF. DNA for the CDR3: TGTGCCAGCACTCTACTAGGTCGGGCGGCCGGGGAGCTGTTTTTT.